This entry lists 24 T cell receptor beta chains sequenced from one sample in a study of CD8 T cells in Susac syndrome. Random hexamers were used to reverse transcribe an amount of roughly 0.5 to 1 ug RNA. MiXCR, run by TCRdb on the immunoSEQ multiplex PCR reads, gives a single entry per CDR3 protein. The repertoire holds 170,000 or so distinct CDR3 sequences, around 95% seen once, with 0.15% to 0.2% in the top ten. What was sequenced was CD8+ T cells from PBMCs. The receptors were sampled from a human donor with multiple sclerosis.

The rearrangement joins TRBV2 to TRBJ2-7; 9 bases map to TRBD1. The CDR3 runs to 13 residues. CDR1 is SNHLY and CDR2 is FYNNEI in the germline V gene. With V trimmed by 7 bases and J by 6 bases, 7 bases remained unmatched. CDR3 residues: CASTRTGDPEQYF. The CDR3 nucleotides read TGTGCCAGCACTCGGACAGGGGACCCCGAGCAGTACTTC.

The V and J genes are TRBV30 and TRBJ1-5; D possibly corresponds to TRBD1 (5 bases). The germline V gene encodes CDR1 GTSNPN and CDR2 SVGIG (reference sequence). V lost 4 bases and J lost 7, with 14 bases in between. The CDR3 consists of 13 residues. The DNA for the CDR3 is TGTGCCTGGACCGCAGGGATGAGCCAGCCCCAGCATTTT. This translates into CAWTAGMSQPQHF.

V is TRBV7-9 and J is TRBJ2-7; D possibly corresponds to TRBD2 (6 bases). The CDR3 is made up of 16 amino acids. CDR1 and CDR2 from the germline V gene are SEHNR and FQNEAQ (reference sequence). V shed 4 bases and J shed 5 bases, with 21 bases lying between them. CDR3 amino acids: CASSSSGTPRSHEQYF. The DNA of the CDR3 is TGTGCCAGCAGCTCTTCCGGGACTCCGAGGTCGCACGAGCAGTACTTC.

The rearrangement links TRBV5-1 to TRBJ2-3, with no clear D. This CDR3 is 14 amino acids long. Germline CDR1 SGHRS, CDR2 YFSETQ. V was trimmed by 3 bases and J by 1 base, leaving 9 bases between them. This chain's CDR3 is CASSSGDGTDTQYF. DNA for the CDR3: TGCGCCAGCAGCTCTGGCGATGGCACAGATACGCAGTATTTT.

This chain joins TRBV13 and TRBJ1-2, with D hard to call. CDR1 is PRHDT, CDR2 FYEKMQ, per germline (reference sequence). CDR3 length: 14 amino acids. V was pared by 5 bases and J by 2 bases, with 12 bases between. In nucleotides, the CDR3 is TGTGCCAGCAGCCCGGAGGCAGAAAACTATGGCTACACCTTC. It encodes CASSPEAENYGYTF.

The chain has TRBV13 and TRBJ2-2; tentatively, D is TRBD2 (6 bases). Per germline, CDR1 PRHDT and CDR2 FYEKMQ (reference sequence). This CDR3 spans 14 amino acids. The V gene lost 1 base and the J gene lost 7 bases, with 10 bases spanning the gap. The CDR3 nucleotides are TGTGCCAGCAGCTTAGCACCGCGGGGCGGGGAGCTGTTTTTT. This encodes CASSLAPRGGELFF.

This clonotype has a single count. This chain connects TRBV7-9 to TRBJ1-4, with D possibly matching TRBD1 (5 bases). With 5 bases removed from V and 6 bases from J, the gap between germline ends came to 13 bases. CDR3 length: 14 amino acids. Germline assignment: CDR1 SEHNR and CDR2 FQNEAQ (reference sequence). Written as DNA, the CDR3 is TGTGCCAGCAGCCACTATGGGACTTATGAAAAACTGTTTTTT. Translated, it gives CASSHYGTYEKLFF.

The chain joins TRBV30 to TRBJ2-1; possible D gene TRBD2, 6 bases. CDR3 length equals 15 residues. Germline V gene data show CDR1 as GTSNPN and CDR2 as SVGIG (reference sequence). The germline V and J ends were trimmed by 1 base and 4 bases, with 14 bases remaining between them. CDR3 loop: CAWSGAAGSYNEQFF. The CDR3 DNA is TGTGCCTGGAGTGGGGCGGCGGGGTCGTACAATGAGCAGTTCTTC.

The chain couples TRBV3-1 to TRBJ2-3; 13 nucleotides agree with TRBD2. This CDR3 is built from 18 residues. CDR1 and CDR2 (germline): LGHDT, YNNKEL (reference sequence). V shed 3 bases, J shed 6 bases, and the junction held 12 bases outside the gene matches. CDR3 amino acids: CASSHGRSLAGGRDTQYF. The CDR3 DNA is TGTGCCAGCAGCCATGGCCGATCACTAGCGGGAGGGAGGGATACGCAGTATTTT.

The chain combines TRBV6-1 with TRBJ1-1; D unclear. Germline V gene lookup returns CDR1 MNHNS and CDR2 SASEGT. This CDR3 region has 15 residues. V was clipped by 0 bases and J by 1 base, with 9 bases between them. The CDR3: CASSEAPVGNTEAFF. CDR3 DNA sequence: TGTGCCAGCAGTGAAGCGCCAGTGGGGAACACTGAAGCTTTCTTT.

This chain links TRBV15 with TRBJ2-2; 11 bases map to TRBD2. V shed 4 bases and J 0 bases; nucleotides not matched to a gene: 4. The germline V gene encodes CDR1 LNHNV and CDR2 YYDKDF (reference sequence). CDR3 length: 17 amino acids. CDR3 sequence: CATSIGLAGANTGELFF. As DNA, the CDR3 is TGTGCCACCAGCATCGGACTAGCGGGCGCGAACACCGGGGAGCTGTTTTTT.

This chain joins TRBV7-9 and TRBJ2-7; 11 bases map to TRBD1. The V gene's germline CDR1 is SEHNR and CDR2 FQNEAQ (reference sequence). V lost 5 bases, J lost 4 bases, and 7 bases stayed unmatched. The CDR3 is 15 residues long. CDR3 protein: CASSDPGTGGYEQYF. The CDR3 DNA sequence: TGTGCCAGCAGCGACCCCGGGACAGGGGGGTACGAGCAGTACTTC.

The chain links TRBV3-1 to TRBJ2-1; D may be TRBD2 (6 bases). The germline V and J ends were trimmed by 4 bases and 10 bases, with 23 bases remaining between them. The CDR3 loop spans 16 amino acids. The germline V gene encodes CDR1 LGHDT and CDR2 YNNKEL (reference sequence). CDR3: CASSPNLAARPTEQFF. Here the CDR3 DNA reads TGTGCCAGCAGCCCGAACTTAGCGGCCCGTCCCACAGAGCAGTTCTTC.

CDR3 DNA sequence: TGTGCCAGCAGTTTTCACTCTGGGGCCAACGTCCTGACTTTC. Its translation is CASSFHSGANVLTF. The chain links TRBV28 to TRBJ2-6; D gene ambiguous. Looked up from germline, CDR1 is MDHEN and CDR2 is SYDVKM. Trimming stripped 3 bases from V and 0 bases from J, with 3 bases between. This CDR3 is built from 14 residues.

This sequence joins TRBV20-1 and TRBJ2-7; TRBD2 might be the D (6 bases). Germline CDR1 is DFQATT and CDR2 is SNEGSKA (reference sequence). The CDR3 covers 13 residues. The V and J ends lost 4 bases and 2 bases respectively, with 12 bases between them. The CDR3 spells CSAISGLAYEQYF. CDR3 in DNA: TGCAGTGCTATTAGCGGTTTGGCCTACGAGCAGTACTTC.

This clonotype was observed a handful of times. The chain couples TRBV5-4 to TRBJ2-7; perhaps TRBD2 as D (5 bases). The V end lost 2 bases, the J end lost 3 bases, and 9 bases lay between the germline ends. Germline values: CDR1 SGHNT, CDR2 YYREEE (reference sequence). The CDR3 runs 13 residues. In nucleotides, the CDR3 is TGTGCCAGCAGCTTCGGTCGGGACTACGAGCAGTACTTC. This gives the protein CASSFGRDYEQYF.

The gene calls are TRBV13 and TRBJ2-2, with unresolved D. This CDR3 has 13 amino acids. Trimming left V 5 bases short and J 9 bases short, with 13 bases between. Germline V gene data show CDR1 as PRHDT and CDR2 as FYEKMQ (reference sequence). DNA of the CDR3: TGTGCCAGCAGCATAACCGCCGACCGGGAGCTGTTTTTT. Protein sequence: CASSITADRELFF.

To note about this clonotype: The junction does not match germline at one end; this may be a read error. The CDR3 region has the DNA TGTGCCAGCAGCTTAACCCGGGGACTAGCGGAACCCCACTTC. Its protein product is CASSLTRGLAEPHF. The chain uses TRBV7-2 and TRBJ2-5; 11 bases align to TRBD2. Per germline, CDR1 SGHTA and CDR2 FQGNSA. The CDR3 covers 14 residues. The full variable domain, with the rest looked up from reference TRBV7-2 and TRBJ2-5, is GAGVSQSPSNKVTEKGKDVELRCDPISGHTALYWYRQSLGQGLEFLIYFQGNSAPDKSGLPSDRFSAERTGGSVSTLTIQRTQQEDSAVYLCASSLTRGLAEPHFGPGTRLLVL.

The V gene is TRBV6-1, the J gene TRBJ1-5; D is undetermined. The germline V and J ends were trimmed by 7 bases and 4 bases, with 14 bases remaining between them. In germline, CDR1 is MNHNS, CDR2 SASEGT. The CDR3 covers 14 residues. The CDR3 nucleotides are TGTGCCAGCACCTACGGAACAGAAAATCAGCCCCAGCATTTT. As protein: CASTYGTENQPQHF.

V is TRBV9 and J is TRBJ2-7, with D hard to call. CDR3 length equals 12 residues. V was pared by 0 bases and J by 6 bases, with 7 bases between. Germline V gene data show CDR1 as SGDLS and CDR2 as YYNGEE. The CDR3 DNA is TGTGCCAGCAGCGTAGGACATAGCGAGCAGTACTTC. Translated, it gives CASSVGHSEQYF.

The V call is TRBV12-3 or TRBV12-4, the J call TRBJ2-2, with unresolved D. The CDR3 contains 14 residues. Trimming took off 3 bases at V and 2 bases at J, with 7 bases between the two ends. The CDR3, as DNA: TGTGCCAGCAGTTTTACCCACAACACCGGGGAGCTGTTTTTT. Translation: CASSFTHNTGELFF.

The genes are TRBV25-1 and TRBJ2-7; D is ambiguous. This CDR3 spans 14 amino acids. Trimming cost V 7 bases and J 4 bases, with 17 bases left between them. Germline V lookup: CDR1 MGHDK, CDR2 SYGVNS. CDR3 sequence reads: CASTGWADRYEQYF. CDR3 DNA sequence: TGTGCCAGCACAGGCTGGGCGGATCGGTACGAGCAGTACTTC.

The sample holds one count of this clonotype. This chain links TRBV6-2 or TRBV6-3 with TRBJ1-1, with D perhaps TRBD1 (6 bases). V was pared by 4 bases and J by 8 bases, with 11 bases between. CDR1 and CDR2 (germline): MNHEY, SVGEGT. The CDR3 length is 12 residues. DNA of the CDR3: TGTGCCAGCAGTTCGGGGGCCCACGAAGCTTTCTTT. This gives the protein CASSSGAHEAFF.

The table lists this clonotype with a count of one. The chain uses TRBV2 and TRBJ2-5, with D uncertain. CDR1 is SNHLY and CDR2 is FYNNEI in the germline V gene. The CDR3 length is 8 residues. V was pared by 8 bases and J by 9 bases, with 4 bases between. The chain's CDR3 is CASGSQYF. CDR3 nucleotides: TGTGCCAGCGGGTCCCAGTACTTC.